The present entry profiles one T cell receptor (beta chain) with its context. Trimming shortened V by 0 bases and J by 0 bases, and 11 bases separated the two germline ends. Germline lookup yields CDR1 MNHEY and CDR2 SVGAGI. The CDR3 runs to 16 residues. Participants, roughly 18 to 90 years old, spanned about 26 US areas. Cohort placement rested on clinical history that participants reported themselves. Original methodology: Nucleated cell counts were estimated from reference gene primer amplification. Measured with immunoSEQ multiplex PCR; TCRdb has only the in-frame clones, and not every one. From that table come the V and J calls and clone size; the DNA was used to work out D and trimming. This table holds approximately 230,000 clones, more than 75% found once. These data are taken from a study of blood T cell repertoires in COVID-19. Turning to the study itself: T cells, B-cell-depleted T cells, or PBMCs provided the cDNA or gDNA that served as material.

This TCR came from a man between 40 and 49 years old who had recovered from COVID-19. Sample: PBMCs or T cells enriched from blood (not recorded which). The chain has TRBV6-5 and TRBJ1-2, with TRBD1 as a possible D gene (5 bases). Written as DNA, the CDR3 is TGTGCCAGCAGTTACTCTTCCGCAGGGCCTAACTATGGCTACACCTTC. It encodes CASSYSSAGPNYGYTF.